This T cell receptor (beta chain) was sequenced for a study of OX40 agonist ivuxolimab in advanced cancers. Background on the study: Cancers in dose escalation were hepatocellular, melanoma, renal cell and head and neck. 40% to 50% of patients had received prior checkpoint inhibitor therapy.

Clones were sequenced by immunoSEQ multiplex PCR, and TCRdb holds only the in-frame ones, with some missing. The table has approximately 68,000 clones, more than 80% seen once. For this clone: The antigen is undetermined.

The CDR3 length is 18 residues. In germline, CDR1 is LGHNT, CDR2 FRNRAP. Trimming removed 0 bases from V and 8 bases from J, with 22 bases in between. Findings and caveats of the study: Partial responders at 0.1-3.0 mg/kg showed near-lowest clonal expansion. More expanded clones were seen, on average, in CD8+ T cells than in CD4+.

This material consisted of CD4+ or CD8+ T cells sorted from blood, taken in a trial of the OX40 agonist ivuxolimab. The chain couples TRBV12-5 to TRBJ1-4; D may be TRBD1 (5 bases). This TCR came from an adult with an advanced solid tumor such as melanoma, head and neck, liver or kidney cancer. The CDR3 nucleotides are TGTGCTAGTGGTTTGGTGCCCGAGAGGGGTTCGGCTGGGGAAAAACTGTTTTTT. Translation: CASGLVPERGSAGEKLFF.